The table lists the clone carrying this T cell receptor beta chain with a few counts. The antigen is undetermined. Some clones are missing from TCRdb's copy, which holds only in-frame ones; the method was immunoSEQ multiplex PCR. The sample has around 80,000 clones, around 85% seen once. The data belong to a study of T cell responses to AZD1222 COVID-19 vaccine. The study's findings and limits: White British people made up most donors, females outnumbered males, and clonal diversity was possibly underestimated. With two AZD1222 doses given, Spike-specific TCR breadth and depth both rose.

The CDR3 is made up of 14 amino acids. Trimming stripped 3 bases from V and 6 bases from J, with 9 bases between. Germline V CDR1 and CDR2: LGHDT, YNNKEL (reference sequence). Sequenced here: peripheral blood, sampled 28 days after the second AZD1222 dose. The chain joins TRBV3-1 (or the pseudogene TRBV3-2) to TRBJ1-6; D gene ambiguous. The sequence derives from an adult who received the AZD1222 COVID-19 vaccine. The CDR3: CASSHSGGNSPLHF. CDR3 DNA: TGTGCCAGCAGCCATTCAGGCGGTAATTCACCCCTCCACTTT.